This section outlines one TCR beta chain sequence together with its context. Its antigen is undetermined. In germline, CDR1 is MNHNS, CDR2 SASEGT. The CDR3 is made up of 16 amino acids. V was cut by 4 bases and J by 0 bases, with 13 bases left in between. TCRdb fed the reads into MiXCR, producing one record per CDR3 protein. The sample includes about 920,000 distinct CDR3 sequences, less than 40% seen only once; the top ten take roughly 13%. These data originate in a study of T cell repertoires in cytomegalovirus infection. Study summary: CMV epitopes used comprised recently identified HLA-C-restricted ones and well-studied HLA-B-restricted ones. Both a matching HLA type and CMV infection were indicated by public TCR beta signatures.

The rearrangement links TRBV6-1 to TRBJ2-1, with D unresolved. The TCR sequence derives from a human donor in good health (CMV status not recorded). Some clones in this sample may be carry-over from other donors' samples. The sequences come from cultured CD8+ T cells from PBMCs, collected from culture after CMV antigen stimulation. The CDR3 sequence is CASSGASASSYNEQFF. Here the CDR3 DNA reads TGTGCCAGCAGTGGGGCGAGCGCTTCCTCCTACAATGAGCAGTTCTTC.